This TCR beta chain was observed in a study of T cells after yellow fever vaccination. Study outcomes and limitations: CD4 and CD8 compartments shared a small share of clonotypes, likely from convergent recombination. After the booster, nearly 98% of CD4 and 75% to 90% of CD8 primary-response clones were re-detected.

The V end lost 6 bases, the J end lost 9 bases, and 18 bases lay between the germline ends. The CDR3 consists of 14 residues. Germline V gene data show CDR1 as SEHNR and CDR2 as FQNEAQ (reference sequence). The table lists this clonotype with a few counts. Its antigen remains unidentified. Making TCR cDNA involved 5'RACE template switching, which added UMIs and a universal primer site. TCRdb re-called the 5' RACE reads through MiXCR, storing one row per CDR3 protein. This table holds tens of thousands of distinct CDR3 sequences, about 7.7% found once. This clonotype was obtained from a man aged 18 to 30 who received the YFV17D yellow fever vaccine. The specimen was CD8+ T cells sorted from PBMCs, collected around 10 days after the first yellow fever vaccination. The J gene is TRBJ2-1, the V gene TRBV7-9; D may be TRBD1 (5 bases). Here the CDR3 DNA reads TGTGCCAGCAGAACCCCCGCAGGGAAGGGTGAGCAGTTCTTC. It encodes CASRTPAGKGEQFF.